This TCR beta chain stems from a study of patients and donors after allogeneic stem cell transplantation. From the RT-PCR reads, TCRdb called clonotypes with MiXCR, one entry per CDR3 protein. Seen here are approximately 140,000 distinct CDR3 sequences, 30% to 45% observed once, and the top ten hold 50%. This clonotype has just a few counts. Sequencing was performed on blood, either unsorted or a sorted T cell fraction (not recorded which). The clonotype was recovered from a human donor who was either an allogeneic HSCT recipient or a stem cell or donor lymphocyte infusion donor (not recorded which). It is not recorded whose cells these are; they may come from a transplant donor.

CDR3 in amino acids: CASSLVQGATNEKLFF. Written as DNA, the CDR3 is TGTGCCAGCAGCTTAGTCCAGGGTGCAACTAATGAAAAACTGTTTTTT. This chain links TRBV7-9 with TRBJ1-4, with D possibly TRBD1 on 5 matching bases. There are 16 residues in the CDR3. Trimming pared 1 base from V and 0 bases from J, leaving 9 bases between. Germline V gene sequence: CDR1 SEHNR, CDR2 FQNEAQ (reference sequence). The full variable domain, its missing parts supplied by reference TRBV7-9 and TRBJ1-4, is DTGVSQNPRHKITKRGQNVTFRCDPISEHNRLYWYRQTLGQGPEFLTYFQNEAQLEKSRLLSDRFSAERPKGSFSTLEIQRTEQGDSAMYLCASSLVQGATNEKLFFGSGTQLSVL.